The subject of this entry is one T cell receptor (beta chain). Its antigen has not been determined. Libraries were made using the immunoSEQ multiplex PCR assay. The multiplex PCR relied on a mix of 60 forward primers for TCR Vbeta segments and 13 reverse primers for TCR Jbeta segments. Amplification of the CDR3 region of rearranged TCR beta genes was performed with a multiplex PCR assay on genomic DNA. On the Illumina HiSeq System, the amplified TCR beta libraries were sequenced as 87-base-pair reads. Under the source paper's analysis protocol: A later analysis counted 75 million to 100 million unique TCR beta chains across the 640 or so repertoires, and around 12 million of these chains were shared by at least two donors. Raw reads were error-corrected and collapsed into unique sequences with a nearest-neighbor algorithm that merged closely related sequences to remove PCR and sequencing errors. To assign V, D and J gene segments, CDR3 sequences were aligned to IMGT reference sequences. For a sequence to be retained, a match of at least six nucleotides was required to both a V gene segment and a J gene segment. A rearrangement counted as productive if the CDR3 had no stop codons and remained in frame with V and J, and every other rearrangement counted as non-productive. Following IMGT convention, CDR3 was defined as the stretch from the second conserved V-encoded cysteine to the conserved J-encoded phenylalanine. In an earlier analysis of more than 550 of the donors, sequences lacking an unambiguous match to a single V gene segment were excluded. In an earlier analysis of more than 500 of the donors, a V segment was called functional when productive rearrangements were above 56.7%, and segregating when the standard deviation between donors exceeded 5%. To diagnose cytomegalovirus status from the catalog of TCR beta chain sequences, a statistical classification framework was built. V and J gene assignment, in a later analysis, came from comparing TCR nucleotide sequences with IMGT/GENE-DB human TR gene sequences. The TCRdist pipeline was used in a later analysis to assign CDR3 sequences and most-parsimonious VDJ recombination scenarios. In a later analysis, each TCR beta chain was defined by its CDR3 amino acid sequence together with its V-gene family, and reads lacking a unique V-gene family were excluded. To address suspected cross-contamination and a sequencing artifact, a later analysis removed 592 highly shared, low-generation-probability nucleotide sequences. In a later analysis, a clonal expansion index was calculated for each public chain from normalized within-repertoire ranks of inferred template counts. A later analysis computed generation probabilities with a VDJ recombination model fitted to out-of-frame rearrangements, and checked the results against IGoR. A later analysis scored TCR-TCR, TCR-HLA and TCR-CMV co-occurrence with hypergeometric tests, applying a repertoire-size bias correction to TCR pairs. False discovery rates were estimated in a later analysis by permuting HLA or CMV assignments 20 times. In a later analysis, co-occurring TCRs were grouped with DBSCAN, and TCRdist sequence similarity was added when clustering was performed within HLA-allele-positive subsets. Repertoires with fewer than 30,000 or more than 120,000 public chains, plus five repertoires with anomalous nucleotide sharing, were excluded from co-occurrence clustering. TCRdb holds this immuneACCESS table with in-frame rearrangements only. Some clones are missing; in checked studies, unresolved V genes explain under half, and the rest has no known cause. The V and J calls and clone size were taken over from that table, and D and trimming were inferred from the DNA. This sample's table contains 130,000 to 150,000 clones. The biggest ten clones account for approximately 0.88% of the sample.

The cohort consisted of fewer than 700 healthy bone marrow donors. At the time of sampling, all cohort members were nominally healthy, though unrecorded immune exposures were likely present. The donor tested CMV seronegative and was one of the 352 seronegative cohort members. A peripheral blood sample was provided by each donor, and peripheral blood mononuclear cells were used for TCR beta sequencing. Genomic DNA extraction from the blood cell samples was performed with the Qiagen DNeasy Blood Extraction Kit. This specimen belongs to a study of cytomegalovirus exposure and HLA in healthy donors (dated by TCRdb to 2016 to 2017). Regarding the study in general: An earlier analysis of roughly 500 of the donors reported 250 to 300 Gb of sequence data and 100 million to 130 million unique TCR beta sequences from 150 million to 200 million T cells. The study aimed to test whether cataloging public T cell receptors could reveal signatures of past pathogen exposure. An earlier analysis of roughly 580 of the donors used high-throughput TCR beta sequencing to judge whether each TCR beta V gene segment behaved as functional or pseudogenic. A later genetic analysis took genome-wide SNP genotypes for about 55% of the roughly 670 donors and used that subset as a discovery cohort. Because of strong linkage in the cohort, five DR-DQ haplotypes were treated as single units for association and clustering. Rather than using new phenotypic data, the later analysis identified candidate immune exposures from TCR beta sequences and from how often those sequences occurred across donors. Donor age, sex, ethnicity and CMV serostatus were compiled together with the repertoire data. A separate validation cohort of more than 100 different subjects was used in addition to the roughly 620-subject first cohort. The T cell repertoires of 666 subjects were profiled by immunosequencing and related to cytomegalovirus serostatus. Typing coverage differed by locus: A, B, C, DRB1 and DQB1 were typed in roughly 629-630 donors, DQA1 in about 500, DPA1 in some 610, and DPB1 in 400 to 490. Every repertoire in the discovery cohort had been generated on one and the same sequencing platform. To predict cytomegalovirus infection status, the study brought together high-throughput TCR immunosequencing, statistical association of individual TCRs with disease status, and machine learning. Class I and class II HLA loci were covered by the typing at four-digit resolution. The genetic ancestry cluster associated with self-reported Caucasian donors included roughly 84% of the roughly 400 genotyped donors. A later analysis re-examined previously published TCR beta repertoires from more than 600 donors and added high-resolution HLA genotyping to investigate patterns of TCR occurrence. Roughly 320 gigabases of sequencing data and 91 million or so unique TCR sequences made up an early release that covered fewer than 650 HLA-typed donors. Among some 400 genotyped donors of the cohort, an average of around 250,000 unique TCR beta nucleotide sequences was sequenced per donor, of which 15% to 20% were non-productive.

Study-level results and caveats: Compared with the approximately 720-donor mean, donors in an Asian-associated ancestry cluster had fewer N-insertions in productive TCRs, according to a later genetic analysis. In a later analysis, some 17,000 TCR beta sequences were associated with specific HLA alleles at a false discovery rate of 0.05. Strong co-occurrence of HLA alleles, especially DR and DQ, made assigning TCR associations to individual alleles difficult. It was suggested by the authors that the approach could potentially be generalized to other disease states and immunological phenotypes. Correlated functional status among segregating V segments might reflect linkage disequilibrium, but an unknown experimental factor could not be ruled out. The cohort was sequenced for TCR beta chains only, and without alpha or paired-chain data the features that could be detected were limited. The study listed 164 TCR beta chains as associated with cytomegalovirus. An earlier analysis of approximately 600 of the donors showed that most TCR beta V segments appeared in productive rearrangements either about 90% or about 30% of the time, which broadly matched IMGT annotations. In a later genetic analysis, a missense DCLRE1C variant was associated with V-gene and J-gene trimming of TCR beta chains, and the association was replicated in an independent cohort. In a later analysis, HLA-associated TCR beta chains were found to be more clonally expanded and to have lower generation probabilities than equally common non-associated chains. In vitro tests confirmed that a few of the cytomegalovirus-associated TCR beta chains recognize cytomegalovirus antigens. Most TCR sequences were observed very rarely across donors, whereas some public TCRs were present in many individuals. Roughly uniform sequencing depth across donors was assumed in presence/absence analyses, although this assumption may not hold. A further reported finding was that TCR beta sequences accurately predicted the HLA-A and HLA-B alleles for most subjects in the first cohort. The earlier analysis of 587 of the donors excluded seventeen rarely observed V segments, including chromosome 9 orphons, because counts were too low. The sequencing pipeline was judged likely to have produced a cluster of highly shared sequence variants as a technical artifact. Several of the top co-occurrence clusters appeared to be linked to parvovirus B19, influenza, CMV and Epstein-Barr virus, according to a later analysis. In a later analysis, the rate of TCR association differed among HLA loci, with DRB1 alleles having the most associated TCRs and HLA-C alleles having the fewest. HLA typing was unavailable for some donors at each locus, so association tests used only the typed subset. Because the 87-base-pair reads could not distinguish some IMGT-functional V segments, including TRBV6-2 and TRBV6-3, those segments were excluded. According to a later analysis, most CMV-associated TCR beta chains appeared to be HLA-restricted, and the HLA associations seemed to be driven largely by CMV exposure. The classifier was reported to diagnose cytomegalovirus status with high specificity and sensitivity in both the original cohort and the validation cohort. Immune exposure information for the cohort was limited to CMV serostatus.

The CDR3 measures 16 amino acids from cysteine to phenylalanine. Only CDR3 DNA remains: 48 bases, in frame from the first base. V sheds 6 bases and J sheds 0 bases, leaving 13 bases between their ends. Via the germline V gene, CDR1 is SGHRS and CDR2 YFSETQ. The chain joins TRBV5-1 to TRBJ2-6; a tentative D call is TRBD2 (5 bases match). This TCR was sampled from a male donor in good health and CMV-seronegative. Sequencing was performed on PBMCs. The bases read TGCGCCAGCACGACTACTTGGAGCTCTGGGGCCAACGTCCTGACTTTC. Protein translation: CASTTTWSSGANVLTF.